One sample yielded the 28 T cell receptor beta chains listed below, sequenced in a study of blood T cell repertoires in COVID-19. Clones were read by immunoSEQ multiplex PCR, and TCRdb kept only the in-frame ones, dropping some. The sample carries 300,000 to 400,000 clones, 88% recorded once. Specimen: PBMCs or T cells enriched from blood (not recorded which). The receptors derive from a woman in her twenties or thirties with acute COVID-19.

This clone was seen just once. The CDR3 DNA follows: TGTGCCAGCAGTGGTTCCGACAGAGCTAATTCACCCCTCCACTTT. It encodes CASSGSDRANSPLHF. The chain recombines TRBV6-4 with TRBJ1-6, with D tentatively TRBD1 (5 bases). This CDR3 comprises 15 residues. V shed 4 bases and J shed 6 bases, with 13 bases lying between them. Per germline, CDR1 MRHNA and CDR2 SNTAGT.

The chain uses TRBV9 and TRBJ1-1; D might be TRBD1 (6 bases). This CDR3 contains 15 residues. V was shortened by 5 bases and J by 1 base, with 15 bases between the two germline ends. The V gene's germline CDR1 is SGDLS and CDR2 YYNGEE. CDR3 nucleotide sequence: TGTGCCAGCAGAGGCCCCTCAGGGGCGAACACTGAAGCTTTCTTT. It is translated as CASRGPSGANTEAFF.

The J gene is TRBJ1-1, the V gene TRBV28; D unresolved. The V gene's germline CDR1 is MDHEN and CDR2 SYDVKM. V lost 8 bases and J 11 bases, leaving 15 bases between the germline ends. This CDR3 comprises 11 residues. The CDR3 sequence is CASEHRLNAFF. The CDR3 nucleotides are TGTGCCAGCGAGCATCGCCTGAACGCTTTCTTT.

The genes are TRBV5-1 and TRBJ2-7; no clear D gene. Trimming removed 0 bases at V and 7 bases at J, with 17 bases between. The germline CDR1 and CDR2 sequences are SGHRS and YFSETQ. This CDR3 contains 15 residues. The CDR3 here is CASSLGRVDGGEQYF. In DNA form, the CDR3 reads TGCGCCAGCAGCTTGGGTCGGGTTGACGGTGGGGAGCAGTACTTC.

The DNA for the CDR3 is TGTGCCAGTAGTATAGGGGGGGAATATGGCTACACCTTC. This encodes CASSIGGEYGYTF. The chain is built from TRBV19 and TRBJ1-2; D might be TRBD1 (5 bases). Between the trimmed V and J ends, which lost 1 base and 5 bases, there was a span of 8 bases. CDR1 is LNHDA, CDR2 SQIVND, per germline (reference sequence). The CDR3 length is 13 residues.

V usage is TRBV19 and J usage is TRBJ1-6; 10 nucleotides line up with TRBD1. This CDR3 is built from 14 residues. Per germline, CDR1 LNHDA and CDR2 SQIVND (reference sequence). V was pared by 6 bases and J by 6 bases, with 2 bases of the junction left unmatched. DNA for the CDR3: TGTGCCAGTAGGGGACAGGGGACTAATTCACCCCTCCACTTT. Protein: CASRGQGTNSPLHF.

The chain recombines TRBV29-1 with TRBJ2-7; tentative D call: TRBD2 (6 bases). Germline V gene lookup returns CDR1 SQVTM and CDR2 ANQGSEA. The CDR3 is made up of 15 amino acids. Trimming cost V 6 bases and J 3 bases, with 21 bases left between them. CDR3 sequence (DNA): TGCAGCGTCGGAGTTTCGAAAATGGGGGGCTACGAGCAGTACTTC. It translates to CSVGVSKMGGYEQYF.

The CDR3 nucleotides are TGTGCCAGCAGTCCACAAACAGGGAATGAGCAGTTCTTC. It encodes CASSPQTGNEQFF. V gene TRBV12-3 or TRBV12-4 combines with J gene TRBJ2-1, with D possibly matching TRBD1 (6 bases). Trimming shortened V by 5 bases and J by 7 bases, and 12 bases separated the two germline ends. The CDR3 is 13 residues long.

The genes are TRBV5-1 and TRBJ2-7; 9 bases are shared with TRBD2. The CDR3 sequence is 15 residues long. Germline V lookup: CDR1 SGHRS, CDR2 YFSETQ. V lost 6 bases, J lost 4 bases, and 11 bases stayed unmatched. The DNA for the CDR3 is TGCGCCAGCAAGAGGGGGCTAGCGGGGACATACGAGCAGTACTTC. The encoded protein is CASKRGLAGTYEQYF.

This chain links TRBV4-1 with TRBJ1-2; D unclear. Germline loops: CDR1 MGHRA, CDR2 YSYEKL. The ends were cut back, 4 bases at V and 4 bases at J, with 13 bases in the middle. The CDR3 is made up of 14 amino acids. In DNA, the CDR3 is TGCGCCAGCAGCCGGAATAGACAAGTCTATGGCTACACCTTC. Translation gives CASSRNRQVYGYTF.

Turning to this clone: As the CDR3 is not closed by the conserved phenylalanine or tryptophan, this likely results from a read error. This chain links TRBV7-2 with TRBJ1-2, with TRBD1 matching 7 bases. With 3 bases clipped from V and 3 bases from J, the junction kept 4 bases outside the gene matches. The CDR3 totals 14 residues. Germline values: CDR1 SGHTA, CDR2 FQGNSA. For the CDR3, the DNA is TGTGCCAGCAGCTTCAACAGGGGCTACTATGGCTACACCCTC. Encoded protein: CASSFNRGYYGYTL.

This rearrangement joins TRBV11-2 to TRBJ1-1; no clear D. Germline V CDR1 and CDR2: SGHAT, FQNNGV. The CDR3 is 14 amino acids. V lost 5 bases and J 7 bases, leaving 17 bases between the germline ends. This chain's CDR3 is CASSAVAGSLEAFF. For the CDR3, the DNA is TGTGCCAGCAGCGCCGTCGCCGGGAGCCTTGAAGCTTTCTTT.

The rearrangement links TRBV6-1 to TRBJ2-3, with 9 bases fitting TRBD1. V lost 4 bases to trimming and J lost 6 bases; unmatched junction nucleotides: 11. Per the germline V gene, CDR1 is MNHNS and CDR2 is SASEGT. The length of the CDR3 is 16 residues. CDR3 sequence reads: CASSGVVGQGKDTQYF. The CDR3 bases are TGTGCCAGCAGTGGAGTTGTGGGACAGGGCAAGGATACGCAGTATTTT.

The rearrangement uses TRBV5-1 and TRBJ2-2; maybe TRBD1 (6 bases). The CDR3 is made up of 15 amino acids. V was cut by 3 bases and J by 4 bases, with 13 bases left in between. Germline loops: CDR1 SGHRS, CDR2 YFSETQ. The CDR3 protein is CASSSLDRPTGELFF. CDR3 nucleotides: TGCGCCAGCAGCTCCCTGGACAGACCCACCGGGGAGCTGTTTTTT.

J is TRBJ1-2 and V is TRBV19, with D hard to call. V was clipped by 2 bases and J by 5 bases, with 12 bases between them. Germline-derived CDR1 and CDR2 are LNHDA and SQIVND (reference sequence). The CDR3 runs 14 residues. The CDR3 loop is CASSILTPGYGYTF. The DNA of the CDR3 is TGTGCCAGTAGTATATTGACCCCCGGGTATGGCTACACCTTC.

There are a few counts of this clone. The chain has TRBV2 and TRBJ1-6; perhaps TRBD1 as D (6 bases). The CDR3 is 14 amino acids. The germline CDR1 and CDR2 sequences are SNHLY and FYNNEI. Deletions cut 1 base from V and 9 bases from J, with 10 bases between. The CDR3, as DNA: TGTGCCAGCAGTGAAGAGGACAGCTTTTCACCCCTCCACTTT. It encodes CASSEEDSFSPLHF.

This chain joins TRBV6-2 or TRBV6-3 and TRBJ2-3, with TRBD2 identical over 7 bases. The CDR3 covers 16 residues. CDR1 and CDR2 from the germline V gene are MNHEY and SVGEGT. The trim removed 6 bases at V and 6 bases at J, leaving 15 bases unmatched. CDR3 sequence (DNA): TGTGCCAGCAGCCCCACTAGCGATTCGCCCTCGGATACGCAGTATTTT. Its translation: CASSPTSDSPSDTQYF.

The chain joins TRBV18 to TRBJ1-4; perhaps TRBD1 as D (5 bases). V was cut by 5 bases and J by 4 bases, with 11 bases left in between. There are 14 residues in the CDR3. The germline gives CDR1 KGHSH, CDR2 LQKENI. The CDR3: CASSTRTSNEKLFF. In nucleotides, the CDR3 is TGTGCCAGCTCAACCAGGACAAGTAATGAAAAACTGTTTTTT.

The CDR3 here is CASSQREQGGYEQYF. The CDR3 DNA reads as TGTGCCAGCAGCCAAAGGGAACAGGGGGGCTACGAGCAGTACTTC. The chain employs TRBV5-4 and TRBJ2-7; 8 nucleotides match TRBD1. V was pared by 4 bases and J by 3 bases, with 9 bases of the junction left unmatched. Germline CDR1 SGHNT, CDR2 YYREEE (reference sequence). The CDR3 spans 15 residues. The variable domain in full, with the rest retrieved from reference TRBV5-4 and TRBJ2-7, is ETGVTQSPTHLIKTRGQQVTLRCSSQSGHNTVSWYQQALGQGPQFIFQYYREEENGRGNFPPRFSGLQFPNYSSELNVNALELDDSALYLCASSQREQGGYEQYFGPGTRLTVT.

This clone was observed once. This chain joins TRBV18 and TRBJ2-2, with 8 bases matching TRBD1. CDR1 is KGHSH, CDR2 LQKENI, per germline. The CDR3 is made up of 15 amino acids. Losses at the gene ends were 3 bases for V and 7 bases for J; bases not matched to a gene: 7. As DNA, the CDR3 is TGTGCCAGCTCACCTTGGACAGGGAGGATCGGGGAGCTGTTTTTT. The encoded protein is CASSPWTGRIGELFF.

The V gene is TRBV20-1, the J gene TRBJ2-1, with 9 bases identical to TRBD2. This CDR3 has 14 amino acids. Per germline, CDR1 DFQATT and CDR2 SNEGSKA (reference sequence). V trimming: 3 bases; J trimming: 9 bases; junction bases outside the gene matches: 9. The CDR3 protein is CSASAGGGEVEQFF. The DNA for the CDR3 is TGCAGTGCTAGTGCGGGCGGGGGGGAAGTTGAGCAGTTCTTC.

The CDR3 sequence: CASSLKAGGYGYTF. The CDR3 DNA reads TGCGCCAGCAGCTTGAAGGCAGGTGGCTATGGCTACACCTTC. The rearrangement joins TRBV5-1 to TRBJ1-2; D is ambiguous. V lost 1 base and J 4 bases, leaving 11 bases between the germline ends. From germline, CDR1 is SGHRS and CDR2 YFSETQ. This CDR3 spans 14 amino acids.

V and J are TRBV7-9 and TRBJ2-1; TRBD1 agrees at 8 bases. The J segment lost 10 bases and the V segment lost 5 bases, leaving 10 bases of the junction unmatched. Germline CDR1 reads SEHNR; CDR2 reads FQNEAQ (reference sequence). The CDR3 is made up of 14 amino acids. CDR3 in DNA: TGTGCCAGCAGCCGGGGACAGGCCTTTGGGGAGCAGTTCTTC. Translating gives CASSRGQAFGEQFF.

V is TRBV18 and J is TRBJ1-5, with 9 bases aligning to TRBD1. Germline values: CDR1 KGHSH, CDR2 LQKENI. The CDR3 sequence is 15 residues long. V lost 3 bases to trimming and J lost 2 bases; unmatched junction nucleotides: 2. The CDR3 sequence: CASSPGDRGNQPQHF. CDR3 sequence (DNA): TGTGCCAGCTCACCGGGGGACAGGGGCAATCAGCCCCAGCATTTT.

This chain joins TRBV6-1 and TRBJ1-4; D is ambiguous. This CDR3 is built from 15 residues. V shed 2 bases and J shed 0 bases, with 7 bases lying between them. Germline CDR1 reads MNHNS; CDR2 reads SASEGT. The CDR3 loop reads CASSERRATNEKLFF. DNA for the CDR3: TGTGCCAGCAGTGAACGGAGGGCAACTAATGAAAAACTGTTTTTT.

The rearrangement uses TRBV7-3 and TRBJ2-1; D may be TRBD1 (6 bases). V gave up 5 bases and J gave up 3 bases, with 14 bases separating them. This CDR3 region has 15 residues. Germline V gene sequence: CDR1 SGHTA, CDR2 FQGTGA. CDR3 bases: TGTGCCAGCAGCGAGACCCCGGGACACTACAATGAGCAGTTCTTC. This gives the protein CASSETPGHYNEQFF.

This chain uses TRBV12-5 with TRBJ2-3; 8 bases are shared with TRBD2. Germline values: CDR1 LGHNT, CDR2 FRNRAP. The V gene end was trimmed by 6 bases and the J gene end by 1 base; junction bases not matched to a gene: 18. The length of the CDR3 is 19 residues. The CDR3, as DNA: TGTGCTAGTGGAGACCTCCCCGCGGGGGGCCCTTCCGGCACAGATACGCAGTATTTT. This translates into CASGDLPAGGPSGTDTQYF.

The CDR3 DNA sequence: TGTGCCAGCATACTCGGACACGAACTGAACACTGAAGCTTTCTTT. This sequence encodes CASILGHELNTEAFF. V is TRBV7-9 and J is TRBJ1-1, with D possibly being TRBD1 (5 bases). V dropped 7 bases and J dropped 0 bases, with 15 bases sitting between them. Germline assignment: CDR1 SEHNR and CDR2 FQNEAQ (reference sequence). The CDR3 runs 15 residues.